A selection of T cell receptor beta chains follows, all from one sample in a study of identical twins. Via MiXCR, TCRdb re-called the 5' RACE reads, giving one row per CDR3 protein. The sample shows about 720,000 distinct CDR3 sequences, under 9% of them seen only once. These same data were also listed under a study on yellow fever vaccine responses in identical twins.

The sequencing input was PBMCs. The source is a woman under 30 in good health. Each CDR3 is given without its conserved first and last residue. Not every row has a clone size; where given, it reads once, few, many or a size class.

clone_size	j_call	v_call	cdr3_length	cdr3_aa
few	TRBJ2-1	TRBV20-1	14	SAGLAGGRSYNEQF
-	TRBJ2-7	TRBV4-2	15	ASSQENRGDRTYEQY
few	TRBJ2-2	TRBV4-3	14	ASSQDPTPNTGELF
-	TRBJ1-1	TRBV27	13	ASSGGLTRNTEAF
-	TRBJ2-5	TRBV9	13	ASNLGRRGEETQY
few	TRBJ1-1	TRBV20-1	11	SARAGQNTEAF
-	TRBJ1-2	TRBV18	14	ASSPMGDNSNYGYT
few	TRBJ2-7	TRBV20-1	13	SARDEWQGSYEQY
few	TRBJ2-7	TRBV12-5	10	ASGLIGYEQY
-	TRBJ1-2	TRBV10-3	11	AISVGQNSGYT
-	TRBJ2-7	TRBV6-1	13	ASSGNAGVGYEQY
few	TRBJ2-1	TRBV7-9	12	ASSLAAGGSKQF
few	TRBJ1-5	TRBV7-2	20	ASRDWTGGPYDGLGKGQPQH
many	TRBJ2-2	TRBV2	14	ASIPLTGDRAGELF
-	TRBJ2-1	TRBV5-1	13	ASSLVVSSYNEQF
-	TRBJ1-4	TRBV4-2	13	ASSQPGDTNEKLF
many	TRBJ2-7	TRBV4-2	12	ASSRTELDYEQY
-	TRBJ2-5	TRBV4-2	15	ASSQEGGGRAFETQY
few	TRBJ2-3	TRBV7-2	19	ASRPIAGGPESPYSTDTQY
-	TRBJ2-3	TRBV19	13	ASSIGQGAPDTQY
many	TRBJ2-7	TRBV5-1	15	ASTPGTSGTKAYEQY
many	TRBJ2-3	TRBV29-1	12	SVVLQGGIGTQY
few	TRBJ2-3	TRBV7-6	14	ASSLGAVASTDTQY
-	TRBJ2-7	TRBV7-9	11	ASSAGLAGEQY
many	TRBJ2-3	TRBV28	15	ASSPIRTGGSTDTQY
-	TRBJ2-5	TRBV28	13	ASSFPSGGHETQY
-	TRBJ2-7	TRBV10-3	9	AISESGEQY
many	TRBJ2-7	TRBV29-1	13	SVVDSGTDSYEQY
few	TRBJ2-3	TRBV3-1	14	ASSRVVAGGPDTQY
-	TRBJ2-5	TRBV20-1	14	SARDPGAGGEETQY
many	TRBJ2-2	TRBV20-1	13	SARRLAGDTGELF
many	TRBJ2-1	TRBV24-1	12	ATSDPDHYNEQF
many	TRBJ2-3	TRBV2	13	AGRSGGPFTDTQY
-	TRBJ2-5	TRBV2	15	ASRRTSGGLIMGTQY
-	TRBJ2-7	TRBV6-2/TRBV6-3	13	ASSFRLANVYEQY
few	TRBJ2-7	TRBV7-8	11	ASRPSAVNEQY
-	TRBJ1-1	TRBV12-3/TRBV12-4	12	ASSPRQGRLEAF
-	TRBJ2-5	TRBV6-2/TRBV6-3	14	ASSASGTSVTETQY
-	TRBJ2-3	TRBV20-1	13	SARDQTTSTDTQY
many	TRBJ2-3	TRBV10-1	11	ASSLRREDTQY
-	TRBJ2-1	TRBV20-1	14	SAREEGQKSYNEQF
many	TRBJ2-5	TRBV11-2	9	ASSDIETQY
many	TRBJ2-3	TRBV5-6	10	ASSLALDTQY
-	TRBJ2-7	TRBV7-9	14	ASSYLPGQDSYEQY
-	TRBJ2-3	TRBV20-1	8	MGNTDTQY
-	TRBJ2-5	TRBV28	13	ASSTRTSGQETQY
few	TRBJ2-1	TRBV29-1	13	SVARGTRIDNEQF
few	TRBJ1-2	TRBV20-1	10	SARQGKDGYT
many	TRBJ1-5	TRBV12-3/TRBV12-4	10	ASSLDGQPQH
-	TRBJ2-1	TRBV7-2	11	ASSSGPGNEQF
-	TRBJ2-1	TRBV7-2	11	ASSLYLLDEQF
few	TRBJ1-3	TRBV5-1	13	ASSSETGFGNTIY